This T cell receptor beta chain came from a study of vaccination and CD4 T cells after COVID-19. Treatment in this sample: approximately 10-day PBMC culture with coronavirus spike peptide pools or control peptides (ViraFEST assay). ViraFEST relied on peptide pools to expand antigen-specific T cells; the TCRs were sequenced afterward. The Oncomine TCR Beta short-read assay sequenced DNA from cultured CD4+ T cells. Someone extracted genomic DNA from cultured CD4+ T cells. TCRdb itself ran the PCR reads through MiXCR, one entry per CDR3 protein. Among some 15,000 distinct CDR3 sequences listed, 40% to 60% were seen once. Germline CDR1 is DFQATT and CDR2 is SNEGSKA (reference sequence). This CDR3 has 15 residues. V gave up 3 bases and J gave up 7 bases, with 16 bases separating them. In this sample, this clonotype turned up a few times. The antigen is undetermined.

Sequenced: CD4+ T cells from blood, cultured in vitro. V usage is TRBV20-1 and J usage is TRBJ1-6; D is perhaps TRBD1 (6 bases). The sequence came from a human donor who had recovered from COVID-19. In DNA form, the CDR3 reads TGCAGTGCTAGGGCTACAGGGCCGATCAATTCACCCCTCCACTTT. Its translation is CSARATGPINSPLHF.